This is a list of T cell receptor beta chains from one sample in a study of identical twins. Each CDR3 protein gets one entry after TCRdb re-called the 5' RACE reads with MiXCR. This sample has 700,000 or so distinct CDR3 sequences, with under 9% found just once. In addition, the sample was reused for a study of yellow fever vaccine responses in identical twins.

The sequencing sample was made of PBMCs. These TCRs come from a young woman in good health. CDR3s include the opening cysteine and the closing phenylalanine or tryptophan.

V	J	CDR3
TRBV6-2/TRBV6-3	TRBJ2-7	CASSYSGRTYEQYF
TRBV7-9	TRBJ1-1	CASSSTEAFF
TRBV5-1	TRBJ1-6	CASSLERGTNSPLHF
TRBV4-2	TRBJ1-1	CASSQPGQLNTEAFF
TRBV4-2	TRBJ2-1	CASSQESRGYEQFF
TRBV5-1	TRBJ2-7	CASRGMGPQSEQYF
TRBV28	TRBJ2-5	CASSLNLGTEETQYF
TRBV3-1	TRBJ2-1	CASSHAPRGEAEQFF
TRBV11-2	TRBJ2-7	CASSLRDPRGEQYF
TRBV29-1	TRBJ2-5	CSAIGTGGWETQYF
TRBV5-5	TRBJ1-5	CASSFVDSNQPQHF
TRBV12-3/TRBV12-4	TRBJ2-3	CASNFDRVSTDTQYF
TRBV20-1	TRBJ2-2	CSASQAGGLPHTGELFF
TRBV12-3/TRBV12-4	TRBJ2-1	CASIPTGEGYNEQFF
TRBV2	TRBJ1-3	CASSERDTPGNTIYF
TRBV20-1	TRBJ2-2	CSAGRGGANTGELFF
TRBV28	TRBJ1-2	CASSLEASNYGYTF
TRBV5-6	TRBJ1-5	CASSLGAGAQVQPQHF
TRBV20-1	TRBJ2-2	CSASLLRTSGSLAGELFF
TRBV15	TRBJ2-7	CATSRGGVGEQYF
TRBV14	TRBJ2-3	CASSQDLPSMAGTDTQYF
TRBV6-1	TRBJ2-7	CASSDSGGYPEQYF
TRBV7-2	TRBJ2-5	CASSLGRTSGSLETQYF
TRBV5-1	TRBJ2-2	CASSPRDTGELFF
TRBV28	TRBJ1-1	CASSWYTEAFF
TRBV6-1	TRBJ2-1	CASRPSGYNEQFF
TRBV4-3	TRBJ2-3	CASSRGSYTDTQYF
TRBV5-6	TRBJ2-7	CASSFIRVGYEQYF
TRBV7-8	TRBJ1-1	CASSWTDNTEAFF
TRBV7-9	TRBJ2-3	CASSSGAGPNTDTQYF
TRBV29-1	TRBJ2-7	CSVEASGYEQYF
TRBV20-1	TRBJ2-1	CSAYLAGAARNEQFF
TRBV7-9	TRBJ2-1	CASARGGTYNEQFF
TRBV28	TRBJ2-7	CASSSYPDRVNEQYF
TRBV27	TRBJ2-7	CASSFRDRIYEQYF
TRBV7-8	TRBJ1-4	CASSSTGGSEKLFF
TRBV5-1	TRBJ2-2	CASSLDFLRDRGVTGELFF
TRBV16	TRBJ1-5	CASSQFQQPQHF
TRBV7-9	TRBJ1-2	CASSSHGEGKGYTF
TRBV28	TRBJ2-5	CASSTTDRADQTQYF
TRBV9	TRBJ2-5	CASSVNPGGGRETQYF
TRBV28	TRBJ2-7	CASSPRPTYEQYF
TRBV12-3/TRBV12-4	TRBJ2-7	CASTPSLSGRLAGYEQYF
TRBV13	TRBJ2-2	CASSLGGWNTGELFF
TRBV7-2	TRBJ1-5	CASSTGNQPQHF